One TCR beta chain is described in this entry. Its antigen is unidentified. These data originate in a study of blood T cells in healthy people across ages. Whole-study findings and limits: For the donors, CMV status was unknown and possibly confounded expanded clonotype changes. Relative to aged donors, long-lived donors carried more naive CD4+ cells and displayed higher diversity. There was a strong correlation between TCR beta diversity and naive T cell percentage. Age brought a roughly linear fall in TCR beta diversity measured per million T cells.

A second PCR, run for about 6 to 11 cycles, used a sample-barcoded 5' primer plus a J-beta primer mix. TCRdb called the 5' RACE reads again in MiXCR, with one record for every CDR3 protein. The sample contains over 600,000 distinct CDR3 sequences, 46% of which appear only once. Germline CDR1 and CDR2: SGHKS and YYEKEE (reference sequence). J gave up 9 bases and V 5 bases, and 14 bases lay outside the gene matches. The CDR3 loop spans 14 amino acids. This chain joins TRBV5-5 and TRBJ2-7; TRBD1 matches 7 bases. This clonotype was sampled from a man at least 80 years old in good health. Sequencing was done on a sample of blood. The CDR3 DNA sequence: TGTGCCAGCAGTTCCGGGACAGTCCAGGAGTGGCAGTACTTC. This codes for CASSSGTVQEWQYF.